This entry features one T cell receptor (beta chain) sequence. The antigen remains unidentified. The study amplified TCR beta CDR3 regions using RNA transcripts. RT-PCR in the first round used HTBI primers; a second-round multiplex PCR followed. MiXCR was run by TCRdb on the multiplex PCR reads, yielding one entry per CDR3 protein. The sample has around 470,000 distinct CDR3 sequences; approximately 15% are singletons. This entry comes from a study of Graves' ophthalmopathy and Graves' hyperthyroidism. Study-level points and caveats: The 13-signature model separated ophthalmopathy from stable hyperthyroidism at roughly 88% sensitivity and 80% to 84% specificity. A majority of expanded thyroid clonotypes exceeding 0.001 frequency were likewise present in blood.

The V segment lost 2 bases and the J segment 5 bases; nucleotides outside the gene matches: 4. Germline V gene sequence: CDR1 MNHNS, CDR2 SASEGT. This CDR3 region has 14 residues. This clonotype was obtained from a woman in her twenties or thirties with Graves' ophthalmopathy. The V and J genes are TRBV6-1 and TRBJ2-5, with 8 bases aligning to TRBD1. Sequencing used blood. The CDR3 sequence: CASSEQTGVETQYF. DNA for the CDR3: TGTGCCAGCAGTGAACAGACAGGGGTGGAGACCCAGTACTTC.